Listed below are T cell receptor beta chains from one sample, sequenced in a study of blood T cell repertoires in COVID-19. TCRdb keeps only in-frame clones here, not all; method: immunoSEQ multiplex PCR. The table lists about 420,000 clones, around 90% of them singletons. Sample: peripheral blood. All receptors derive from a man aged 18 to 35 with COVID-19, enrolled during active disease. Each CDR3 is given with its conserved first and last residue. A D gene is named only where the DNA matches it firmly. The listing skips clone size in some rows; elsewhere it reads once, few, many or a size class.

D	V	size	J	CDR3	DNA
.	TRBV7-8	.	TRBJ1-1	CASRREENTEAFF	TGTGCCAGCAGACGGGAAGAGAACACTGAAGCTTTCTTT
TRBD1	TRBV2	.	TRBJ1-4	CASEPGQGREKLFF	TGTGCCAGCGAGCCCGGACAGGGCCGGGAAAAACTGTTTTTT
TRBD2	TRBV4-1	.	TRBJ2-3	CASSLAGGRKVADTQYF	TGCGCCAGCAGCCTAGCGGGGGGCCGGAAGGTCGCAGATACGCAGTATTTT
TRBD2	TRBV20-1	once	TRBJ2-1	CSASPQTSGRANEQFF	TGCAGTGCTAGTCCCCAAACTAGCGGGAGGGCCAATGAGCAGTTCTTC
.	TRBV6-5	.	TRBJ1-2	CASTGVNYGYTF	TGTGCCAGCACGGGGGTAAACTATGGCTACACCTTC
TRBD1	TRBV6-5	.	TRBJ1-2	CASFSGTGGNGYTF	TGTGCCAGTTTCTCCGGGACAGGGGGCAATGGCTACACCTTC
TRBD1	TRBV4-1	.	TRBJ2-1	CASSPGTGGFNEQFF	TGCGCCAGCAGCCCCGGGACAGGGGGCTTCAATGAGCAGTTCTTC
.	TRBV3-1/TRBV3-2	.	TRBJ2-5	CASSQRRQGETQYF	TGTGCCAGCAGCCAGAGAAGGCAGGGAGAGACCCAGTACTTC
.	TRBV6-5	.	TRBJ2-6	CASRTLHSGANVLTF	TGTGCCAGCAGGACACTCCACTCTGGGGCCAACGTCCTGACTTTC
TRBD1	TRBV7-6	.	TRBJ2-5	CASSLVWTGAQETQYF	TGTGCCAGCAGCTTAGTTTGGACAGGAGCACAAGAGACCCAGTACTTC
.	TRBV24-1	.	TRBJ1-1	CATSDSRTVIEAFF	TGTGCCACCAGTGATTCACGGACAGTTATTGAAGCTTTCTTT
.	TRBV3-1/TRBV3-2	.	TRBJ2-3	CASSQVLVDTQYF	TGTGCCAGCAGCCAAGTCCTAGTGGATACGCAGTATTTT
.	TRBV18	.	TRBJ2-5	CASSPRDYQETQYF	TGTGCCAGCTCACCTCGGGACTACCAAGAGACCCAGTACTTC
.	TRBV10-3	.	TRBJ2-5	CAISDLGERETQYF	TGTGCCATCAGTGACCTCGGAGAGAGGGAGACCCAGTACTTC
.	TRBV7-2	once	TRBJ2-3	CASSFVARGTDTQYF	TGTGCCAGCAGCTTCGTAGCGAGGGGCACAGATACGCAGTATTTT
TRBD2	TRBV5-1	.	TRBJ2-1	CASSLGPLAGGEQFF	TGCGCCAGCAGCTTGGGTCCTCTAGCGGGGGGTGAGCAGTTCTTC
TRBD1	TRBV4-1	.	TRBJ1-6	CASSSGQGKSPLHF	TGCGCCAGCAGCTCAGGACAGGGGAAATCACCCCTCCACTTT
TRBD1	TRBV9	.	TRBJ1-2	CASSLTGGLGGYTF	TGTGCCAGCAGCCTGACAGGGGGACTTGGTGGCTACACCTTC
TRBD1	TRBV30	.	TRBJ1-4	CAWSGRAGGNEKLFF	TGTGCCTGGAGTGGGAGGGCAGGGGGCAACGAAAAACTGTTTTTT
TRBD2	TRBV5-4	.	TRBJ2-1	CASSLPFLAGGPVDEQFF	TGTGCCAGCAGCCTTCCCTTTCTGGCGGGAGGGCCAGTTGATGAGCAGTTCTTC
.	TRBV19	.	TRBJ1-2	CASSTPPRGRGYGYTF	TGTGCCAGTAGTACACCCCCCAGGGGTCGGGGCTATGGCTACACCTTC
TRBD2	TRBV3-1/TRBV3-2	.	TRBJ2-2	CASSQDLIAGNTGELFF	TGTGCCAGCAGCCAAGACCTCATAGCGGGAAACACCGGGGAGCTGTTTTTT
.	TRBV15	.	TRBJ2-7	CATSSSYYEQYF	TGTGCCACCAGCAGTTCCTACTACGAGCAGTACTTC
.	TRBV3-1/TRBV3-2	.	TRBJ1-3	CASRQTYRAIYF	TGTGCCAGCAGACAGACCTACAGGGCTATATATTTT
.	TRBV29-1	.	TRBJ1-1	CSVITTIGGSNTEAFF	TGCAGCGTTATAACAACGATCGGGGGTTCGAACACTGAAGCTTTCTTT
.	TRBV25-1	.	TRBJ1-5	CASSEDINRVGGNQPQHF	TGTGCCAGCAGTGAAGACATCAACAGGGTAGGGGGCAATCAGCCCCAGCATTTT
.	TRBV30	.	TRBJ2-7	CAWRDGSSYEQYF	TGTGCCTGGAGGGACGGGAGCTCCTACGAGCAGTACTTC
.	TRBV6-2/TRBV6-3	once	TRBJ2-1	CASSVPGGRQSSYNEQFF	TGTGCCAGCAGTGTTCCGGGGGGCCGCCAGAGCTCCTACAATGAGCAGTTCTTC
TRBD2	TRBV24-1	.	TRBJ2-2	CATGLSGSTGELFF	TGTGCCACGGGTCTGAGCGGGAGCACCGGGGAGCTGTTTTTT
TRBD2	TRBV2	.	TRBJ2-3	CASSGGKDTQYF	TGTGCCAGTAGCGGGGGAAAAGATACGCAGTATTTT
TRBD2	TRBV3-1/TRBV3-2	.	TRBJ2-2	CASSWEGSNGELFF	TGTGCCAGCAGCTGGGAGGGGAGTAACGGGGAGCTGTTTTTT
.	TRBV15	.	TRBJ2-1	CATSRAGGSYNEQFF	TGTGCCACCAGCAGGGCAGGAGGGTCCTACAATGAGCAGTTCTTC
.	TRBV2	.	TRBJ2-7	CASRPRTASYEQYF	TGTGCCAGCAGACCAAGGACAGCTTCCTACGAGCAGTACTTC
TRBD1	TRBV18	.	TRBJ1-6	CASSEGASSYNSPLHF	TGTGCCAGCTCAGAGGGGGCAAGCTCCTATAATTCACCCCTCCACTTT
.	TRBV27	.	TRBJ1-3	CASSYRLSSGNTIYF	TGTGCCAGCAGCTACAGGCTGAGCTCTGGAAACACCATATATTTT
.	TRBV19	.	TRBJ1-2	CASSNPGGGNYGYTF	TGTGCCAGTAGTAACCCCGGGGGGGGTAACTATGGCTACACCTTC
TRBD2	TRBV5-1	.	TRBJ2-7	CASSLLAGGGYEQYF	TGCGCCAGCAGCTTATTAGCGGGAGGGGGATACGAGCAGTACTTC
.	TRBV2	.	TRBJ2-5	CASSEDMKETQYF	TGTGCCAGCAGTGAGGACATGAAAGAGACCCAGTACTTC
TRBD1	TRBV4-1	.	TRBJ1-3	CASSQEGQGAEGNTIYF	TGCGCCAGCAGCCAAGAAGGACAGGGGGCGGAAGGAAACACCATATATTTT
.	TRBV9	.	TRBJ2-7	CASSLRGGGSVYEQYF	TGTGCCAGCAGCCTCCGTGGGGGCGGGAGTGTCTACGAGCAGTACTTC
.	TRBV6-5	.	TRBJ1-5	CASSGYSNQPQHF	TGTGCCAGCTCCGGGTATAGCAATCAGCCCCAGCATTTT
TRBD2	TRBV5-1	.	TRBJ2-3	CASSSTSGATDTQYF	TGCGCCAGCAGCTCTACTAGCGGAGCCACAGATACGCAGTATTTT
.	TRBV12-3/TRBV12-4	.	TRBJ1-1	CASSLQVNTEAFF	TGTGCCAGCAGTTTACAGGTAAACACTGAAGCTTTCTTT
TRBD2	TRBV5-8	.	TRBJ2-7	CASSFLAGVRGEQYF	TGTGCCAGCAGCTTTCTAGCGGGTGTTCGAGGGGAGCAGTACTTC
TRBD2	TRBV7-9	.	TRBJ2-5	CASSLGRAGSETQYF	TGTGCCAGCAGCCTCGGGAGGGCCGGGTCAGAGACCCAGTACTTC
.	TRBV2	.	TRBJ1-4	CASSVGGGRGEKLFF	TGTGCCAGCAGTGTTGGCGGTGGTCGTGGAGAAAAACTGTTTTTT
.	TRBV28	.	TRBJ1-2	CASRQTGNYGYTF	TGTGCCAGCAGGCAGACAGGCAACTATGGCTACACCTTC
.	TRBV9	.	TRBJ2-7	CASSVGGDSYEQYF	TGTGCCAGCAGCGTAGGCGGGGACAGTTACGAGCAGTACTTC
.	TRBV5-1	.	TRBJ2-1	CASSFPDMDEQFF	TGCGCCAGCAGCTTCCCAGACATGGATGAGCAGTTCTTC
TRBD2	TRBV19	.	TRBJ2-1	CASSLVAGENEQFF	TGTGCCAGTAGTTTGGTAGCGGGAGAGAATGAGCAGTTCTTC
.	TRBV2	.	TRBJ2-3	CASSPDYSQTDTQYF	TGTGCCAGCAGCCCTGACTACTCTCAAACAGATACGCAGTATTTT
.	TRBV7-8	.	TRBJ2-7	CASSLGTVGFYEQYF	TGTGCCAGCAGCTTAGGAACTGTCGGGTTCTACGAGCAGTACTTC
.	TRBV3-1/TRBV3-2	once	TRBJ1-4	CASSQVRGEKLFF	TGTGCCAGCAGCCAAGTCAGGGGCGAAAAACTGTTTTTT
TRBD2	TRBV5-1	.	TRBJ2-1	CASSSGTSGYNEQFF	TGCGCCAGCAGCTCCGGGACTAGCGGATACAATGAACAGTTCTTC
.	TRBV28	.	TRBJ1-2	CASSPPDSLRANYGYTF	TGTGCCAGCAGTCCCCCGGACAGTTTACGAGCTAACTATGGCTACACCTTC
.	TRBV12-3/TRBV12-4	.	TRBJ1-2	CASTRQENYGYTF	TGTGCCAGCACTCGACAGGAGAACTATGGCTACACCTTC
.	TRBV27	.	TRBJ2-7	CASSFPGPGGPRSYEQYF	TGTGCCAGCAGTTTCCCCGGCCCCGGGGGACCGAGGTCCTACGAGCAGTACTTC
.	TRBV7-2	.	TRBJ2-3	CASSLTRGTDTQYF	TGTGCCAGCAGCCTGACCCGGGGCACAGATACGCAGTATTTT
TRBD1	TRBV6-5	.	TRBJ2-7	CASSYHLRDRTYEQYF	TGTGCCAGCAGTTACCATTTAAGGGACAGGACCTACGAGCAGTACTTC
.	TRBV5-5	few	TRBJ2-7	CASSLSRNYEQYF	TGTGCCAGCAGCTTGTCTAGGAACTACGAGCAGTACTTC